These T cell receptor beta chains were read from a single sample in a study of T cells in Graves' hyperthyroidism and ophthalmopathy. In TCRdb, the multiplex PCR reads were re-called with MiXCR into one record per CDR3 protein. The sample has approximately 420,000 distinct CDR3 sequences; under 15% are singletons. The sequenced material came from blood. These receptors originate from a woman aged 30 to 39 with Graves' hyperthyroidism. Both conserved end residues are part of each CDR3. Each record gives: CDR3 length, D gene, clone size, J gene, V gene, CDR3 DNA, CDR3 protein. A D gene is named only where the DNA matches it firmly. Clone size is not always given. Where it is, it says once, few, many or a class for expanded clones.

>14|.|many|TRBJ2-1|TRBV28
TGTGCCAGCACACCGCACGGACCCCCCAATGAGCAGTTCTTC
CASTPHGPPNEQFF
>14|.|.|TRBJ2-4|TRBV4-1
TGCGCCAGCAGCCAAGAGGGAGCCAAAAACATTCAGTACTTC
CASSQEGAKNIQYF
>15|.|few|TRBJ2-5|TRBV10-3
TGTGCCATCAGTGACCGCGGGACAGACAAAGAGACCCAGTACTTC
CAISDRGTDKETQYF
>13|.|many|TRBJ2-5|TRBV3-1
TGTGCCAGCAGCGACAACCTGAGAGAGACCCAGTACTTC
CASSDNLRETQYF
>16|TRBD2|.|TRBJ2-3|TRBV5-1
TGCGCCAGCAGCCGAGTTAGCGGGAGGAGGGCAGATACGCAGTATTTT
CASSRVSGRRADTQYF
>14|.|.|TRBJ2-5|TRBV12-3/TRBV12-4
TGTGCCAGCAGCGACCCCAGGGGTGGAGGGACCCAGTACTTC
CASSDPRGGGTQYF
>13|TRBD1|.|TRBJ2-7|TRBV29-1
TGCAGCGTTGGTTGGGACAGCTCCTACGAGCAGTACTTC
CSVGWDSSYEQYF
>14|.|few|TRBJ2-7|TRBV25-1
TGTGCCCCCCCGCCGAGGCTGGGGTACTACGAGCAGTACTTC
CAPPPRLGYYEQYF
>16|.|many|TRBJ2-7|TRBV28
TGTGCCAGCAGTTTAAATCCGGGAGCCGGTTCCTACGAGCAGTACTTC
CASSLNPGAGSYEQYF
>13|TRBD2|.|TRBJ2-1|TRBV7-8
TGTGCCAGCAGGGGACTAGAGTACTATGAGCAGTTCTTC
CASRGLEYYEQFF
>14|.|many|TRBJ1-1|TRBV30
TGTGCCTGGAGTGCGGTTCGGGGGAACACTGAAGCTTTCTTT
CAWSAVRGNTEAFF
>14|.|.|TRBJ2-1|TRBV9
TGTGCCAGCAGCGTGAGCGACTCCTACAATGAGCAGTTCTTC
CASSVSDSYNEQFF
>17|TRBD2|many|TRBJ2-3|TRBV20-1
TGCAGTGCTAGACCCAAACTAGCGGGAGGGCCGGGAGATACGCAGTATTTT
CSARPKLAGGPGDTQYF
>14|.|many|TRBJ2-1|TRBV9
TGTGCCAGCAGCGTCCCAGGGGGGGACAATGAGCAGTTCTTC
CASSVPGGDNEQFF
>13|.|.|TRBJ2-7|TRBV5-1
TGCGCCAGCAGCTTGGAGTTGGCCTACGAGCAGTACTTC
CASSLELAYEQYF
>14|.|many|TRBJ2-3|TRBV12-3/TRBV12-4
TGTGCCAGCAGTCCCTCAGATAGCACAGATACGCAGTATTTT
CASSPSDSTDTQYF
>16|TRBD1|once|TRBJ2-1|TRBV24-1
TGTGCCACCAGTGACACCGGGACAGGGGGACAGTACGAGCAGTTCTTC
CATSDTGTGGQYEQFF
>14|.|many|TRBJ2-5|TRBV27
TGTGCCAGCAGTTTATGGGTAGGGGGGGAGACCCAGTACTTC
CASSLWVGGETQYF
>14|.|.|TRBJ1-1|TRBV10-3
TGTGCCATCAGTGAGGCCAGGGTGGGCACTGAAGCTTTCTTT
CAISEARVGTEAFF
>12|.|.|TRBJ2-1|TRBV29-1
TGCAGCGTTGGCCGGCTTTACAATGAGCAGTTCTTC
CSVGRLYNEQFF
>15|.|.|TRBJ2-7|TRBV18
TGTGCCAGCTCACCACAGCGGGACAGCTCCTACGAGCAGTACTTC
CASSPQRDSSYEQYF
>14|.|.|TRBJ2-2|TRBV27
TGTGCCAGTACTCCTGGGACTGCCACCGGGGAGCTGTTTTTT
CASTPGTATGELFF
>13|.|.|TRBJ1-2|TRBV11-2
TGTGCCAGCAGCTTATACGGGCCCTATGGCTACACCTTC
CASSLYGPYGYTF
>15|TRBD2|many|TRBJ2-1|TRBV28
TGTGCCAGCAGTTTAGGGAGGGCCGACTACAATGAGCAGTTCTTC
CASSLGRADYNEQFF
>13|.|many|TRBJ2-5|TRBV12-5
TGTGCTAGTGCCTTCACGGGGGGCGAGACCCAGTACTTC
CASAFTGGETQYF
>16|.|.|TRBJ2-7|TRBV14
TGTGCCAGCAGCCCCGGCGGGGCCAACTGGGGCTACGAGCAGTACTTC
CASSPGGANWGYEQYF
>12|.|many|TRBJ2-1|TRBV30
TGTGCCTGGAGTTACGTGCGAGGTGAGCAGTTCTTC
CAWSYVRGEQFF
>13|.|few|TRBJ2-3|TRBV19
TGTGCCACCTCAACTGGTTCAACAGATACGCAGTATTTT
CATSTGSTDTQYF
>15|TRBD1|few|TRBJ2-7|TRBV7-9
TGTGCCAGCAGGCTCGGGACAGGAGACAATTACGAGCAGTACTTC
CASRLGTGDNYEQYF
>15|.|many|TRBJ2-7|TRBV20-1
TGCAGTGCTAGGGACGAGGACAGATTCTCCTACGAGCAGTACTTC
CSARDEDRFSYEQYF
>17|.|.|TRBJ1-2|TRBV6-4
TGTGCCAGCAGTGACTCGAACCTACAGGGCTTTCTGTATGGCTACACCTTC
CASSDSNLQGFLYGYTF